These T cell receptor beta chains were read from a single sample in a study of T cell repertoires in cytomegalovirus infection. A single record per CDR3 protein comes from TCRdb applying MiXCR to the reads. Among 700,000 to 850,000 distinct CDR3 sequences, about 31% were seen once, and the ten largest hold around 12%. These TCRs' antigens remain unknown. The sequencing here drew on cultured CD8+ T cells from PBMCs, taken from culture after CMV antigen stimulation. The receptors derive from a human donor in good health (CMV status not recorded). Some clones in this sample may be carry-over from other donors' samples. Both conserved end residues are part of each CDR3. The D gene is left open where the match is weak. Size tells how often a clone was seen (once, few, many) or the class of an expanded clone, and some rows leave it out.

>.|TRBV5-1|TRBJ1-1|.
CASSLDDREAFF
TGCGCCAGCAGCTTGGATGACAGGGAAGCTTTCTTT
>TRBD2|TRBV4-1|TRBJ2-1|many
CASSQGSGGDAYNEQFF
TGCGCCAGCAGCCAGGGGAGCGGGGGGGATGCCTACAATGAGCAGTTCTTC
>.|TRBV27|TRBJ1-5|.
CASSLFDQPQHF
TGTGCCAGCAGTTTATTCGATCAGCCCCAGCATTTT
>.|TRBV6-5|TRBJ1-1|.
CASSYSSGMNTEAFF
TGTGCCAGCAGTTACTCGAGCGGAATGAACACTGAAGCTTTCTTT
>.|TRBV4-1|TRBJ2-3|few
CASRRDSTQYF
TGCGCCAGCCGCCGGGACTCCACGCAGTATTTT
>TRBD2|TRBV5-4|TRBJ2-1|.
CASSWAPGLADEQFF
TGTGCCAGCAGCTGGGCGCCGGGACTAGCGGATGAGCAGTTCTTC
>TRBD1|TRBV7-6|TRBJ1-6|.
CASKSGQGAGSPLHF
TGTGCCAGCAAAAGTGGACAGGGGGCTGGGTCACCCCTCCACTTT
>.|TRBV5-6|TRBJ1-1|.
CASSPRSRNPYTEAFF
TGTGCCAGCAGCCCCAGGTCCAGAAACCCCTACACTGAAGCTTTCTTT
>.|TRBV28|TRBJ1-5|.
CASRRTGNFNQPQHF
TGTGCCAGCAGGCGTACAGGGAATTTCAATCAGCCCCAGCATTTT
>.|TRBV2|TRBJ1-1|.
CASAPPEAFF
TGTGCCAGCGCCCCCCCCGAAGCTTTCTTT
>TRBD2|TRBV5-1|TRBJ2-2|.
CASESGGNTGELFF
TGCGCCAGCGAATCGGGGGGAAACACCGGGGAGCTGTTTTTT
>.|TRBV24-1|TRBJ2-5|.
CATSSIGQETQYF
TGTGCCACCAGTTCTATAGGGCAAGAGACCCAGTACTTC
>TRBD1|TRBV7-8|TRBJ1-3|many
CASRDGQGIGNTIYF
TGTGCCAGCAGAGACGGACAGGGAATTGGAAACACCATATATTTT
>.|TRBV2|TRBJ2-5|.
CASSEFPLGRGDKETQYF
TGTGCCAGCAGTGAATTCCCTCTGGGCAGGGGAGACAAAGAGACCCAGTACTTC
>.|TRBV5-1|TRBJ2-1|.
CASISGHEQFF
TGCGCCAGCATCTCGGGCCACGAGCAGTTCTTC
>.|TRBV10-3|TRBJ1-2|.
CAISEFGPPEGYTF
TGTGCCATCAGTGAGTTTGGACCTCCCGAAGGCTACACCTTC
>.|TRBV4-1|TRBJ2-2|.
CASSHYGGGQNTGELFF
TGCGCCAGCAGCCATTACGGAGGGGGGCAAAACACCGGGGAGCTGTTTTTT
>.|TRBV7-6|TRBJ1-6|many
CASSDRISYNSPLHF
TGTGCCAGCAGCGACCGGATCTCCTATAATTCACCCCTCCACTTT
>TRBD1|TRBV27|TRBJ2-7|.
CASSLGQGAGEQYF
TGTGCCAGCAGTTTAGGACAGGGGGCAGGGGAGCAGTACTTC
>.|TRBV12-5|TRBJ1-5|.
CASGLVLGSREGNQPQHF
TGTGCTAGTGGTTTGGTACTGGGCTCAAGGGAGGGCAATCAGCCCCAGCATTTT
>.|TRBV7-9|TRBJ1-2|.
CASSGSGSSSYGYTF
TGTGCCAGCAGCGGATCCGGGTCGTCCTCCTATGGCTACACCTTC
>TRBD2|TRBV7-6|TRBJ2-1|many
CASSPGLAGGWYNEQFF
TGTGCCAGCAGCCCAGGACTAGCGGGGGGGTGGTACAATGAGCAGTTCTTC
>TRBD2|TRBV7-9|TRBJ2-1|.
CASSPGGPNEKFF
TGTGCCAGCAGCCCGGGGGGGCCGAATGAGAAGTTCTTC
>.|TRBV6-1|TRBJ2-7|.
CASSGWDRVYEQYF
TGTGCCAGCAGTGGTTGGGACCGAGTTTACGAGCAGTACTTC
>.|TRBV15|TRBJ2-3|.
CATSMGLAGTDTQYF
TGTGCCACCAGCATGGGCCTCGCTGGCACAGATACGCAGTATTTT
>.|TRBV6-5|TRBJ1-5|.
CASSSGSKGQPQHF
TGTGCCAGCAGTAGCGGTAGCAAGGGGCAGCCCCAGCATTTT
>.|TRBV20-1|TRBJ1-1|.
CSVPNTEAFF
TGCAGTGTTCCGAACACTGAAGCTTTCTTT
>TRBD1|TRBV4-3|TRBJ2-3|.
CANSQDTGTGTDTQYF
TGCGCCAACAGCCAAGATACAGGGACAGGCACAGATACGCAGTATTTT
>TRBD1|TRBV28|TRBJ2-5|few
CASSWDRKLQETQYF
TGTGCCAGCAGTTGGGACAGAAAACTACAAGAGACCCAGTACTTC